The T cell receptor beta chain described here comes from a study of shared clonotypes between healthy human individuals. As for the study in general: Donors had three CD4 naive, three CD4 memory, two CD8 naive and one CD8 memory plate apiece.

Clones were read by immunoSEQ multiplex PCR, and TCRdb kept only the in-frame ones, dropping some. The sample comprises 1 million to 1.3 million clones, around 78% of which are singletons, and 0.6% to 0.75% rests with the top ten. As for this clone: Its target is unknown.

Broader study findings: Sampling was confined to blood; repertoires within tissues likely differ. Some naive CD4 clonotypes, around 5%, turned up in common across a few donors. Generally, estimated richness proved larger in naive subsets than it did in memory subsets.

The CDR3 contains 15 residues. V shed 5 bases, J shed 4 bases, and the junction held 8 bases outside the gene matches. The germline V gene encodes CDR1 MDHEN and CDR2 SYDVKM. This TCR derives from a man younger than 35 in good health. Some clones in this sample may be carry-over from other donors' samples. Sequenced input: memory CD4+ T cells from PBMCs. Subset denoted: CD45RA-negative fraction. The chain is built from TRBV28 and TRBJ1-5, with 7 bases aligning to TRBD1. DNA of the CDR3: TGTGCCAGCAGTAACAAACAGGGGTATAATCAGCCCCAGCATTTT. Its protein product is CASSNKQGYNQPQHF.